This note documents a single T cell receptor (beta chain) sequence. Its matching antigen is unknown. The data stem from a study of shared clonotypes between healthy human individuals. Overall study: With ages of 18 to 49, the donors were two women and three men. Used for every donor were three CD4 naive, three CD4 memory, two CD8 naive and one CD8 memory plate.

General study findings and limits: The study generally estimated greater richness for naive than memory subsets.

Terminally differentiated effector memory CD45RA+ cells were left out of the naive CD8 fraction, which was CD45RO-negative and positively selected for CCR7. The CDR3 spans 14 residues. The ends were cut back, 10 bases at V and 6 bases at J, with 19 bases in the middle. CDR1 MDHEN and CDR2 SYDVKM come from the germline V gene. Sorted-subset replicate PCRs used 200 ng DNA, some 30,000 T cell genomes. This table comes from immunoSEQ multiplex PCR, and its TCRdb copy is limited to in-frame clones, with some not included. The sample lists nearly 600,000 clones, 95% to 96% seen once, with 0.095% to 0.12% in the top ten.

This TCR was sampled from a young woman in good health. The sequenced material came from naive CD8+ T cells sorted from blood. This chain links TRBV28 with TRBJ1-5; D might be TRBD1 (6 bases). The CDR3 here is CATDQGPLSQPQHF. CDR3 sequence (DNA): TGTGCCACCGACCAGGGGCCCCTTAGTCAGCCCCAGCATTTT.